The 19 T cell receptor beta chains in this list originate from one sample, sequenced in a study of technical replicates of blood from a handful of donors. Clones were read by immunoSEQ multiplex PCR, and TCRdb kept only the in-frame ones, dropping some. The table has over 55,000 clones, around 87% seen once. The source material was PBMCs. The receptor source for this set is a human donor in good health. Some clones in this sample may be carry-over from other donors' samples.

The rearrangement uses TRBV29-1 and TRBJ2-2, with D possibly matching TRBD1 (6 bases). CDR1 is SQVTM and CDR2 is ANQGSEA in the germline V gene. V was trimmed by 4 bases and J by 0 bases, leaving 12 bases between them. The CDR3 has 15 residues. CDR3 sequence: CSVGETGSNTGELFF. For the CDR3, the DNA is TGCAGCGTTGGCGAGACAGGTTCGAACACCGGGGAGCTGTTTTTT.

The chain uses TRBV7-9 and TRBJ1-5; TRBD1 agrees at 7 bases. V gave up 2 bases and J gave up 0 bases; unmatched junction bases: 10. This CDR3 contains 18 residues. CDR1 is SEHNR and CDR2 is FQNEAQ in the germline V gene (reference sequence). The CDR3 nucleotides read TGTGCCAGCAGCTTATCTCGGACCGGGACAGATAGCAATCAGCCCCAGCATTTT. It translates to CASSLSRTGTDSNQPQHF.

The chain carries TRBV9 and TRBJ2-5; 12 bases agree with TRBD2. This CDR3 has 15 amino acids. CDR1 and CDR2 from the germline V gene are SGDLS and YYNGEE. After removal of 4 bases from V and 4 bases from J, the junction contained 5 bases not matched to a gene. The CDR3 protein is CASSPLAGGGETQYF. CDR3 nucleotide sequence: TGTGCCAGCAGCCCGCTAGCGGGGGGGGGAGAGACCCAGTACTTC.

The rearrangement joins TRBV2 to TRBJ2-1, with TRBD2 matching over 9 bases. V lost 4 bases and J lost 9; bases outside the gene matches: 4. The CDR3 loop spans 13 amino acids. Per germline, CDR1 SNHLY and CDR2 FYNNEI. The CDR3 loop is CASSGTSEGEQFF. The CDR3 coding sequence is TGTGCCAGCAGTGGGACTAGCGAGGGTGAGCAGTTCTTC.

The chain joins TRBV7-6 to TRBJ1-2; D is unresolved. With 2 bases removed from V and 4 bases from J, the gap between germline ends came to 14 bases. The CDR3 loop spans 15 amino acids. Germline-derived CDR1 and CDR2 are SGHVS and FNYEAQ. The CDR3 sequence: CASSLIMSGPYGYTF. CDR3 bases: TGTGCCAGCAGCTTAATCATGTCAGGCCCCTATGGCTACACCTTC.

This clone was seen a single time. This chain connects TRBV7-9 to TRBJ2-1, with 9 bases lining up with TRBD1. CDR1 is SEHNR and CDR2 is FQNEAQ in the germline V gene (reference sequence). With 5 bases clipped from V and 11 bases from J, the junction kept 13 bases outside the gene matches. The CDR3 totals 15 residues. This CDR3 is CASSIRTGEVLKQFF. The CDR3 nucleotides read TGTGCCAGCAGCATAAGGACAGGGGAGGTCCTGAAGCAGTTCTTC. Combining the CDR3 with reference TRBV7-9 and TRBJ2-1 gives the whole variable domain DTGVSQNPRHKITKRGQNVTFRCDPISEHNRLYWYRQTLGQGPEFLTYFQNEAQLEKSRLLSDRFSAERPKGSFSTLEIQRTEQGDSAMYLCASSIRTGEVLKQFFGPGTRLTVL.

CDR3 loop: CASSEARGGHQPQHF. CDR3 bases: TGTGCCAGCAGTGAAGCGCGAGGGGGCCATCAGCCCCAGCATTTT. J is TRBJ1-5 and V is TRBV6-1, with TRBD1 identical over 7 bases. The CDR3 loop spans 15 amino acids. The trim removed 0 bases at V and 5 bases at J, leaving 4 bases unmatched. CDR1 and CDR2 from the germline V gene are MNHNS and SASEGT.

The CDR3 DNA sequence: TGTGCCAGCAGTGACGGCACTAGTTACGAGCAGTACTTC. Translated: CASSDGTSYEQYF. The chain employs TRBV6-1 and TRBJ2-7; weak D call: TRBD2 (5 bases). Per the germline V gene, CDR1 is MNHNS and CDR2 is SASEGT. V dropped 3 bases and J dropped 4 bases, with 10 bases sitting between them. The CDR3 contains 13 residues.

V usage is TRBV7-3 and J usage is TRBJ1-1, with D unresolved. V shed 0 bases and J shed 7 bases, with 9 bases lying between them. This CDR3 has 13 residues. The germline V gene encodes CDR1 SGHTA and CDR2 FQGTGA. The CDR3 nucleotides read TGTGCCAGCAGCTTAACGCAGGCTAATGAAGCTTTCTTT. Residues: CASSLTQANEAFF. Together with reference TRBV7-3 and TRBJ1-1, the CDR3 gives the full variable domain: GAGVSQTPSNKVTEKGKYVELRCDPISGHTALYWYRQSLGQGPEFLIYFQGTGAADDSGLPNDRFFAVRPEGSVSTLKIQRTERGDSAVYLCASSLTQANEAFFGQGTRLTVV.

The chain has TRBV5-4 and TRBJ2-3; TRBD1 matches at 10 bases. V shed 1 base, J shed 3 bases, and the junction held 2 bases outside the gene matches. The length of the CDR3 is 15 residues. Germline assignment: CDR1 SGHNT and CDR2 YYREEE (reference sequence). CDR3 in amino acids: CASSLMGQGTDTQYF. CDR3 in DNA: TGTGCCAGCAGCTTGATGGGACAGGGGACAGATACGCAGTATTTT.

The chain couples TRBV7-9 to TRBJ2-1; 10 nucleotides line up with TRBD2. The CDR3 spans 16 residues. Trimming removed 5 bases from V and 8 bases from J; junction bases left unmatched: 12. The germline gives CDR1 SEHNR, CDR2 FQNEAQ (reference sequence). This chain's CDR3 is CASSLGTSAVLDEQFF. The CDR3 DNA follows: TGTGCCAGCAGCCTCGGGACTAGCGCGGTCCTCGATGAGCAGTTCTTC. Supplemented by reference TRBV7-9 and TRBJ2-1, the full variable domain reads DTGVSQNPRHKITKRGQNVTFRCDPISEHNRLYWYRQTLGQGPEFLTYFQNEAQLEKSRLLSDRFSAERPKGSFSTLEIQRTEQGDSAMYLCASSLGTSAVLDEQFFGPGTRLTVL.

The chain links TRBV6-1 to TRBJ2-3, with 7 bases matching TRBD2. J was trimmed by 2 bases and V by 8 bases; bases with no gene match: 1. Germline V gene data show CDR1 as MNHNS and CDR2 as SASEGT. There are 12 residues in the CDR3. This chain's CDR3 is CASGTTTDTQYF. Written as DNA, the CDR3 is TGTGCCAGCGGGACTACCACAGATACGCAGTATTTT.

V and J are TRBV5-5 and TRBJ2-7; D perhaps matches TRBD2 (7 bases). The CDR3 has 17 residues. The germline V gene has CDR1 SGHKS and CDR2 YYEKEE (reference sequence). V gave up 2 bases and J gave up 0 bases, with 18 bases separating them. In DNA, the CDR3 is TGTGCCAGCAGCTTTCTACTAAAGGGGGGGAGCTCCTACGAGCAGTACTTC. Residues: CASSFLLKGGSSYEQYF.

In this sample, this clone turned up once. The J gene is TRBJ1-5, the V gene TRBV18; no clear D gene. This CDR3 spans 14 amino acids. Per the germline V gene, CDR1 is KGHSH and CDR2 is LQKENI. V was trimmed by 3 bases and J by 1 base, leaving 7 bases between them. The CDR3 DNA reads TGTGCCAGCTCACCGTACACCAGCAATCAGCCCCAGCATTTT. This gives the protein CASSPYTSNQPQHF.

The chain employs TRBV6-1 and TRBJ1-5, with TRBD1 matching 7 bases. This CDR3 has 15 residues. Germline V lookup: CDR1 MNHNS, CDR2 SASEGT. With 6 bases clipped from V and 5 bases from J, the junction kept 10 bases outside the gene matches. The CDR3 nucleotides read TGTGCCAGCAGCGTTAGGGACAGCTCTTATCAGCCCCAGCATTTT. Translating gives CASSVRDSSYQPQHF.

This chain joins TRBV30 and TRBJ1-1; D not resolved. The CDR3 length is 10 residues. V gave up 8 bases and J gave up 4 bases, with 8 bases separating them. The germline V gene has CDR1 GTSNPN and CDR2 SVGIG (reference sequence). CDR3 residues: CARSRTEAFF. The CDR3 nucleotides read TGTGCCCGAAGCCGCACTGAAGCTTTCTTT.

The chain couples TRBV7-3 to TRBJ2-1; D is unresolved. The CDR3 is made up of 14 amino acids. Trimming cost V 3 bases and J 2 bases, with 8 bases left between them. Germline assignment: CDR1 SGHTA and CDR2 FQGTGA. The CDR3 sequence is CASSFAGAYNEQFF. Written as DNA, the CDR3 is TGTGCCAGCAGCTTCGCTGGAGCCTACAATGAGCAGTTCTTC.

The chain has TRBV5-1 and TRBJ2-5; D call uncertain. This CDR3 has 13 residues. V lost 0 bases, J lost 5 bases, and 8 bases lay in between. The germline V gene encodes CDR1 SGHRS and CDR2 YFSETQ. CDR3 coding DNA: TGCGCCAGCAGCTTGGACGGGTGGGAGACCCAGTACTTC. Its protein product is CASSLDGWETQYF.

The J gene is TRBJ2-1, the V gene TRBV7-2; 14 bases map to TRBD2. The germline CDR1 and CDR2 sequences are SGHTA and FQGNSA. CDR3 length equals 19 residues. The V and J ends lost 1 base and 4 bases, in that order; junction bases with no gene match: 9. Here the CDR3 reads CASSLGSTSGRGGYNEQFF. The CDR3 nucleotides read TGTGCCAGCAGCTTAGGATCGACTAGCGGGAGGGGGGGGTACAATGAGCAGTTCTTC.